This TCR beta chain was obtained from a study of OX40 agonist ivuxolimab in advanced cancers. For the wider study: Ivuxolimab was a fully human IgG2 agonistic monoclonal antibody targeting the costimulatory receptor OX40 (CD134). Among the roughly 50 dose-escalation patients, around 19 had hepatocellular carcinoma, roughly 15 melanoma, 9 renal cell carcinoma and 9 head and neck cancer. The paper covers the monotherapy dose-escalation part of the phase I ivuxolimab trial, which included N ≈ 57 patients. Partial responses were achieved by three dose-escalation patients, of whom one had hepatocellular carcinoma and two had cutaneous melanoma. Intravenous ivuxolimab was administered to patients every 2 weeks at six dose levels: 0.01, 0.1, 0.3, 1.5, 3 and 10 mg/kg. Prior anti-PD-1, anti-PD-L1 or anti-CTLA-4 therapy was permitted, and approximately 40% of dose-escalation patients had received checkpoint inhibitors. A male proportion of around 80% and a mean age of about 60 years, ranging from roughly 23 to 90, were recorded for the dose-escalation cohort. The purpose of peripheral TCRbeta sequencing was to test whether ivuxolimab changed TCR sequence diversity and led to clonal T-cell expansion.

The trial excluded patients who had a history of autoimmune disease or were on systemic immunosuppression. Peripheral blood for TCR sequencing was collected from all dose cohorts at baseline, on cycle 4 day 1, and on cycle 7 day 1. The samples were taken from a phase I, first-in-human, multicenter, open-label dose-escalation trial of ivuxolimab. Adults with locally advanced or metastatic melanoma, renal cell, hepatocellular, or head and neck squamous cell carcinoma were enrolled in the trial. Before TCR sequencing, CD4+ and CD8+ T cells were separately sorted from peripheral blood. Study-level results and caveats: Low levels of normalized T-cell clonal expansion were also seen in some patients who did not respond. In the 0.1-3.0 mg/kg groups, partial responders were among the patients with the lowest normalized peripheral clonal expansion, particularly in CD8+ T cells. After ivuxolimab, expanded clones were on average more numerous among CD8+ T cells than among CD4+ T cells. Clonal expansion of both CD4+ and CD8+ blood T cells was observed from baseline to week 6 at doses 0.1 to 3.0 mg/kg. The antigen specificity of the peripheral T cells that underwent clonal expansion was not determined.

Turning to this clone: This receptor's antigen is unknown. No base qualities exist here, and no much larger clone lies one base off it.

The CDR3 contains 11 residues, cysteine and phenylalanine counted. Only the CDR3 DNA is retained, 33 bases long and in frame from the first base. A distance of 4 bases separates the germline ends of V and J, which lose 0 bases and 4 bases respectively. Via the germline V gene (reference sequence), CDR1 is GTSNPN and CDR2 SVGIG. Genomic DNA was isolated from the sorted cells so that the TCRbeta CDR3 region could be sequenced. The immunoSEQ Assay was used for sequencing of TCRbeta CDR3 regions. This is the immuneACCESS table as TCRdb keeps it, with only in-frame sequences that have V and J called. A part of the clones is gone; compared with another copy, unresolved V genes explain less than half, and the rest is unexplained. The sample data list approximately 31,000 clones, and roughly 89% of these were observed just once. Jointly, the top ten make up about 0.87% of the sample.

The input for sequencing was CD4+ or CD8+ T cells sorted from blood, taken in a trial of the OX40 agonist ivuxolimab. The clonotype originates from an adult with an advanced solid tumor such as melanoma, head and neck, liver or kidney cancer. The V and J segments used are TRBV30 and TRBJ2-7, with the D gene call left open. In nucleotide form, the sequence is TGTGCCTGGAGTGTAAATTACGAGCAGTACTTC. It specifies CAWSVNYEQYF.